The rows below give T cell receptor beta chains drawn from one sample of a study of cytomegalovirus exposure and HLA in healthy donors. Profiling relied on immunoSEQ multiplex PCR, and the TCRdb table lists in-frame clones only, not all of them. The sample records 150,000 to 200,000 clones, roughly three quarters being singletons. The sequencing sample was made of PBMCs. Receptors were obtained from a man aged 55 to 69 in good health and CMV-seronegative. Each CDR3 is given with its conserved first and last residue. The size field is filled for only some rows; it gives once, few, many or a size class.

size	J	V	CDR3
NA	TRBJ1-2	TRBV14	CASSQDRENYGYTF
NA	TRBJ2-1	TRBV4-1	CASRGTSGRNEQFF
NA	TRBJ2-7	TRBV5-1	CASSPSGSAYEQYF
NA	TRBJ2-2	TRBV4-3	CASSQDITSGTSHTGELFF
NA	TRBJ2-7	TRBV7-9	CASSPGGSRSEQYF
NA	TRBJ2-5	TRBV7-2	CASSSGQPRETQYF
NA	TRBJ2-2	TRBV5-1	CASSLNTGELFF
NA	TRBJ1-3	TRBV5-1	CASSLDGGYSGNTIYF
NA	TRBJ1-5	TRBV19	CASSIPARGPWQPQHF
NA	TRBJ2-5	TRBV10-2	CASSPLLGGETQYF
NA	TRBJ2-5	TRBV9	CASSVYGLAGMETQYF
NA	TRBJ2-2	TRBV6-5	CASSYASGSRELFF
once	TRBJ2-7	TRBV7-8	CASSVRTSGDHEQYF
NA	TRBJ2-3	TRBV4-3	CASSLTRTLAASTDTQYF
NA	TRBJ2-5	TRBV5-6	CASSLGLGGGLGETQYF
NA	TRBJ2-7	TRBV18	CASSPQSRARGEQYF
NA	TRBJ2-5	TRBV10-3	CAISESQRGYQETQYF
NA	TRBJ2-1	TRBV29-1	CSLSGGWGGEQFF
NA	TRBJ2-7	TRBV29-1	CSVEGASYEQYF
once	TRBJ2-2	TRBV5-1	CASSGLVGPGELFF
once	TRBJ2-3	TRBV7-2	CASSLHRDRTDTQYF
NA	TRBJ2-1	TRBV7-9	CSSSPEGLGDNEQFF
few	TRBJ2-3	TRBV7-3	CASSEQGEYTDTQYF
once	TRBJ2-5	TRBV2	CARGLAGGPQTQYF
few	TRBJ1-1	TRBV28	CASRSRGGAVNTEAFF
NA	TRBJ1-6	TRBV7-8	CASSLVGGQGGSPLHF
NA	TRBJ1-1	TRBV10-3	CAISDLGTGEAFF
NA	TRBJ2-3	TRBV7-2	CASSPIAGGSTDTQYF
NA	TRBJ2-5	TRBV7-2	CASSSLDRKQETQYF
NA	TRBJ2-7	TRBV10-2	CASRNGQGSYEQYF
NA	TRBJ2-3	TRBV5-1	CASTSGGRTDTQYF
NA	TRBJ2-2	TRBV7-2	CASSSTRAWSTGELFF
NA	TRBJ1-2	TRBV5-6	CASSLQGDYGYTF
NA	TRBJ2-5	TRBV9	CASSVGQQETQYF
NA	TRBJ1-4	TRBV6-5	CASSTSGADRVF
NA	TRBJ2-1	TRBV7-2	CASSLGMGAREQFF
NA	TRBJ2-5	TRBV2	CASNSGLAGEETQYF
NA	TRBJ1-5	TRBV30	CAWSREGPTPQHF
NA	NA	TRBV4-1	CASSQDHGTAAYEQYF
NA	TRBJ2-3	TRBV5-1	CASSLGGTSPDTQYF
NA	TRBJ2-5	TRBV19	CASSITSGNQETQYF
NA	TRBJ1-3	TRBV4-2	CASSQEAGGSGNTIYF
NA	TRBJ2-7	TRBV28	CASQGQTYEQYF
few	TRBJ1-2	TRBV5-1	CASSTTGTGEVGYTF
NA	TRBJ2-3	TRBV2	CASGTSFSDTQYF